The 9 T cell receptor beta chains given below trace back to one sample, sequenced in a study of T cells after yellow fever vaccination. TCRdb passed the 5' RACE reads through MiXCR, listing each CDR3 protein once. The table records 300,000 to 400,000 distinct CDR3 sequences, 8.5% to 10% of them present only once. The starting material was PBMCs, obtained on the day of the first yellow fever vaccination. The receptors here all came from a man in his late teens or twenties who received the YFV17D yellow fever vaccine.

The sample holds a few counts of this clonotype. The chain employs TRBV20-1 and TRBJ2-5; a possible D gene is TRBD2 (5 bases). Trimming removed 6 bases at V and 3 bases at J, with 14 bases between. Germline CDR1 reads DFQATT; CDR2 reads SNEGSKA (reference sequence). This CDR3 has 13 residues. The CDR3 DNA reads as TGCAGTGCCCGAATAGGGAGAGAAGAGACCCAGTACTTC. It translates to CSARIGREETQYF.

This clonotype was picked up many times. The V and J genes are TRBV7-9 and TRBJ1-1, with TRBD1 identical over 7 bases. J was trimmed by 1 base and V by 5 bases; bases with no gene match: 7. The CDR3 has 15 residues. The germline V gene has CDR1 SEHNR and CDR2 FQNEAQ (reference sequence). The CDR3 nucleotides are TGTGCCAGCAGCCAAGACGGACAGGAGAACACTGAAGCTTTCTTT. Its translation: CASSQDGQENTEAFF.

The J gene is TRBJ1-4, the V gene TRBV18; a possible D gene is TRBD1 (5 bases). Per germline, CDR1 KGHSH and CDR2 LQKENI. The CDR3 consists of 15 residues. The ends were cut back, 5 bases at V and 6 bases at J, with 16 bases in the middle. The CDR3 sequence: CASSGGTAADEKLFF. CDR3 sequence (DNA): TGTGCCAGCTCAGGAGGGACCGCGGCAGATGAAAAACTGTTTTTT.

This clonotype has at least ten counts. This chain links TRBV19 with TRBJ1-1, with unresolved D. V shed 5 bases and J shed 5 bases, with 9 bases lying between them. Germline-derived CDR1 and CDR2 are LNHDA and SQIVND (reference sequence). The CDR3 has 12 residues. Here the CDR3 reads CASSWGETEAFF. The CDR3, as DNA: TGTGCCAGTAGTTGGGGAGAGACTGAAGCTTTCTTT.

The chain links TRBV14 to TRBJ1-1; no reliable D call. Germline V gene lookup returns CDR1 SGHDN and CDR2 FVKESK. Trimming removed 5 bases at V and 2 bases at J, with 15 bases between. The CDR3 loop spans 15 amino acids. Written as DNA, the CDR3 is TGTGCCAGCAGCATCCGCCTAGAGGTTAACACTGAAGCTTTCTTT. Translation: CASSIRLEVNTEAFF.

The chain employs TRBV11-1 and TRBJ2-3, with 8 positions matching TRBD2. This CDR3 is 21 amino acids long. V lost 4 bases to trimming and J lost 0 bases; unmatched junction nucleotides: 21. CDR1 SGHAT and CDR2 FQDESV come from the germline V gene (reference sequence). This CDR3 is CASSSLSRLAGHPSSTDTQYF. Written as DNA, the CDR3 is TGTGCCAGCAGCTCATTAAGTCGGCTAGCGGGTCACCCGTCTAGCACAGATACGCAGTATTTT.

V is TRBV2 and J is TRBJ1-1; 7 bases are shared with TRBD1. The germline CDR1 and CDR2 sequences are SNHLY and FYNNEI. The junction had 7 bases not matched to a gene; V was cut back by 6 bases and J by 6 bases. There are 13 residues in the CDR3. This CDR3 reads CASSPEGAAEAFF. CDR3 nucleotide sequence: TGTGCCAGCAGCCCCGAGGGGGCCGCTGAAGCTTTCTTT.

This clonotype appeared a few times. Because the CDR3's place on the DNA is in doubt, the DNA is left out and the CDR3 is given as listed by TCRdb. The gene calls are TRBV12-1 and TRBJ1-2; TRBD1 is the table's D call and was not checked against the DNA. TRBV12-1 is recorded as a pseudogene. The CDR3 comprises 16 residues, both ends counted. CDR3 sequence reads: CASSNGWGPGNYGYTF.

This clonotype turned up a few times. CDR3 nucleotides: TGTGCCAGCAGTTACGAGTCCGGACAGGGAATTTCACCCCTCCACTTT. It translates to CASSYESGQGISPLHF. The chain is built from TRBV6-5 and TRBJ1-6; 8 nucleotides line up with TRBD1. The CDR3 is made up of 16 amino acids. J lost 9 bases, V lost 2 bases, and 9 bases had no gene match. Germline V gives CDR1 MNHEY, CDR2 SVGAGI.